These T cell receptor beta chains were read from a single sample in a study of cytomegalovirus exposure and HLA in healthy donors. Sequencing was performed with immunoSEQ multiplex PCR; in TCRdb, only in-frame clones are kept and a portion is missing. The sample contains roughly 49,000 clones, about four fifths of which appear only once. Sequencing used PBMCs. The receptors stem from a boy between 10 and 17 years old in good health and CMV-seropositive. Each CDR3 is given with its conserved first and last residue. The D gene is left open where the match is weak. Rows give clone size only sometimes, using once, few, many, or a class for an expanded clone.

CASSATRATNEKLFF TGTGCCAGCAGTGCCACCCGGGCAACTAATGAAAAACTGTTTTTT . . TRBV27 15 TRBJ1-4
CASSLAPSGTTYEQYF TGTGCCAGCAGCTTAGCCCCTAGCGGAACGACCTACGAGCAGTACTTC TRBD2 . TRBV7-9 16 TRBJ2-7
CASIPGTNTEAFF TGTGCCAGCATTCCAGGGACTAACACTGAAGCTTTCTTT . few TRBV6-1 13 TRBJ1-1
CASSLGHTGQETQYF TGCGCCAGCAGCTTGGGCCACACGGGTCAAGAGACCCAGTACTTC . . TRBV5-1 15 TRBJ2-5
CASSEAHLSRDYEQYF TGTGCCAGCAGTGAAGCACATCTAAGCCGGGACTACGAGCAGTACTTC . . TRBV6-1 16 TRBJ2-7
CASSLSLGGMAEAFF TGTGCCAGCAGCTTATCATTGGGGGGGATGGCTGAAGCTTTCTTT . . TRBV7-2 15 TRBJ1-1
CASSPGLNTEAFF TGTGCCAGCAGTCCGGGACTTAACACTGAAGCTTTCTTT . . TRBV27 13 TRBJ1-1
CASSEARQGVYTF TGTGCCAGCAGTGAAGCGCGACAGGGTGTCTACACCTTC TRBD1 . TRBV2 13 TRBJ1-2
CASSDRDSYGYTF TGCGCCAGCAGTGACCGGGACAGCTATGGCTACACCTTC TRBD1 once TRBV10-1 13 TRBJ1-2
CASSFRQGLHGYTF TGTGCCAGCAGTTTCCGACAGGGCTTGCATGGCTACACCTTC TRBD1 . TRBV6-5 14 TRBJ1-2
CASSSIGGLGEKLFF TGTGCCAGCAGTTCCATCGGGGGGCTTGGGGAAAAACTGTTTTTT . . TRBV6-6 15 TRBJ1-4
CASRFGAGTDTQYF TGTGCCAGTAGGTTTGGGGCCGGCACAGATACGCAGTATTTT . . TRBV19 14 TRBJ2-3
CSSSLEARSAVEAFF TGTTCCAGCAGCTTAGAAGCGCGGTCAGCTGTTGAAGCTTTCTTT . . TRBV7-9 15 TRBJ1-1
CSALDGYEQYF TGCAGTGCGCTAGACGGCTACGAGCAGTACTTC . . TRBV20-1 11 TRBJ2-7
CASSGDRGPQPQHF TGTGCCAGCAGTGGTGACAGGGGGCCTCAGCCCCAGCATTTT TRBD1 once TRBV2 14 TRBJ1-5
CASSAQRGRNNEQFF TGTGCCAGCAGCGCACAGCGGGGGCGAAACAATGAGCAGTTCTTC TRBD2 . TRBV11-1 15 TRBJ2-1
CASSLGQDSRLSPLHF TGTGCCAGCAGCTTGGGCCAAGACAGCAGATTATCACCCCTCCACTTT . . TRBV5-6 16 TRBJ1-6
CASGFDQGYSNQPQHF TGTGCTAGTGGTTTCGACCAGGGTTATAGCAATCAGCCCCAGCATTTT . . TRBV12-5 16 TRBJ1-5
CASSNSGGREQYF TGTGCCAGCAGTAATAGCGGGGGGCGAGAGCAGTACTTC TRBD2 . TRBV28 13 TRBJ2-7
CASSDTSSRYEQYF TGTGCCAGCAGTGATACTAGCTCCCGCTACGAGCAGTACTTC . . TRBV11-2 14 TRBJ2-7
CASSPTHKGGGGSYNEQFF TGTGCCAGCAGCCCCACCCATAAGGGGGGCGGGGGGTCCTACAATGAGCAGTTCTTC TRBD2 . TRBV9 19 TRBJ2-1
CASSRPAGPHTDTQYF TGTGCCAGCAGTCGCCCAGCGGGGCCACACACAGATACGCAGTATTTT TRBD2 . TRBV6-6 16 TRBJ2-3
CASSRSYNSPLHF TGTGCCAGCAGTCGGTCCTATAATTCACCCCTCCACTTT . . TRBV5-6 13 TRBJ1-6
CASSFGGTDQYF TGTGCCAGCAGCTTCGGGGGGACGGATCAGTACTTC TRBD2 . TRBV7-9 12 TRBJ2-5
CASKDIGGEQFF TGTGCCAGCAAAGACATCGGGGGTGAGCAGTTCTTC . . TRBV27 12 TRBJ2-1
CASIRTGMWTDTQYF TGTGCCAGCATTCGGACAGGGATGTGGACAGATACGCAGTATTTT TRBD1 . TRBV5-5 15 TRBJ2-3
CASSVAGGSTDTQYF TGTGCCAGCAGCGTAGCTGGGGGGAGCACAGATACGCAGTATTTT . . TRBV9 15 TRBJ2-3
CSSRGLAGGKEQFF TGTTCCAGCAGGGGACTAGCGGGGGGTAAGGAGCAGTTCTTC TRBD2 . TRBV7-9 14 TRBJ2-1
CASSQYRGSEQFF TGTGCCAGCAGCCAATATCGGGGGAGTGAGCAGTTCTTC . . TRBV4-2 13 TRBJ2-1
CASSPFGEGGADTQYF TGTGCCAGCTCACCTTTCGGGGAAGGTGGGGCAGATACGCAGTATTTT . . TRBV18 16 TRBJ2-3
CASSLSGANVLTF TGTGCCAGCAGCCTCTCTGGGGCCAACGTCCTGACTTTC . . TRBV5-4 13 TRBJ2-6
CASSEGGRSYEQYF TGCGCCAGCAGTGAGGGGGGCCGATCCTACGAGCAGTACTTC . . TRBV10-1 14 TRBJ2-7
CASSLGLQGQQPQHF TGTGCCAGCAGCTTGGGTCTGCAGGGGCAGCAGCCCCAGCATTTT . few TRBV5-6 15 TRBJ1-5